The 4 T cell receptor beta chains presented below share a single source sample, sequenced in a study of blood T cell repertoires in COVID-19. The data were produced by immunoSEQ multiplex PCR, yet TCRdb's version contains in-frame clones alone and is incomplete. Among 250,000 to 400,000 clones, approximately 81% were seen once, and the ten largest hold over 1.5%. The sample taken for sequencing was PBMCs or T cells enriched from blood (not recorded which). The receptors derive from a young woman who had been exposed to COVID-19.

This chain uses TRBV29-1 with TRBJ2-1, with 8 positions matching TRBD1. J was trimmed by 3 bases and V by 2 bases; bases with no gene match: 3. Germline V gene sequence: CDR1 SQVTM, CDR2 ANQGSEA. This CDR3 contains 14 residues. For the CDR3, the DNA is TGCAGCGTTGAAAGACAGGGGTACTACAATGAGCAGTTCTTC. Protein: CSVERQGYYNEQFF.

This clone showed up just a few times. CDR3 sequence (DNA): TGTGCTAGCTCCCCCTGGGGACAGGGTAACACCGGGGAGCTGTTTTTT. This gives the protein CASSPWGQGNTGELFF. V and J are TRBV7-7 and TRBJ2-2; 9 bases align to TRBD1. Germline values: CDR1 SSHAT, CDR2 FNYEAQ (reference sequence). The CDR3 totals 16 residues.

The chain carries TRBV5-8 and TRBJ1-5; D gene ambiguous. Trimming took 1 base from V and 3 from J, leaving 8 bases between them. Germline V gene sequence: CDR1 SGHTS, CDR2 YDEGEE. This CDR3 comprises 14 residues. CDR3 in DNA: TGTGCCAGCAGCTTGCCCCGAGTCAATCAGCCCCAGCATTTT. This encodes CASSLPRVNQPQHF.

This clone is a singleton in its sample. The genes are TRBV19 and TRBJ1-6, with 7 bases fitting TRBD1. V lost 11 bases and J lost 7; bases outside the gene matches: 11. Germline V gives CDR1 LNHDA, CDR2 SQIVND (reference sequence). This CDR3 comprises 14 residues. In nucleotides, the CDR3 is TGTGCCGGACGTTCAGGGACAGCCAATTCACCCCTCCACTTT. Translated, it gives CAGRSGTANSPLHF.